A single sample is the source of the 19 T cell receptor beta chains below, sequenced in a study of T cell clonotyping in hematopoietic cell transplantation. Here immunoSEQ multiplex PCR was the method, and the copy in TCRdb shows in-frame clones only, minus some. The sample contains 5,400 or so clones, approximately 91% of which appear only once. The sample was peripheral blood mononuclear cells, taken 100 days after allogeneic stem cell transplant. These receptors were taken from a female patient aged 50-59 years who had an allogeneic stem cell transplant from a related donor, so the T cells may come from the graft donor. Some clones in this sample may be carry-over from other donors' samples.

This chain uses TRBV4-3 with TRBJ1-4; D unclear. The CDR3 loop spans 14 amino acids. The V and J ends lost 2 bases and 8 bases respectively, with 12 bases between them. Germline lookup yields CDR1 LGHNA and CDR2 YSLEER. The CDR3 DNA reads TGCGCCAGCAGCCAATCCTCCTTTCGGGAAAAACTGTTTTTT. Residues: CASSQSSFREKLFF.

The J gene is TRBJ2-5, the V gene TRBV9; 10 bases fit TRBD1. TRBJ2-7 matches the DNA end more closely, so the J call is doubtful. The CDR3 loop spans 14 amino acids. Germline CDR1 and CDR2: SGDLS and YYNGEE. The CDR3 protein is CASSPGQGLGEQYF. The CDR3 coding sequence is TGTGCCAGCAGCCCGGGACAGGGGTTAGGCGAGCAGTACTTC.

The rearrangement links TRBV5-1 to TRBJ2-6; no reliable D call. This CDR3 has 16 amino acids. Per germline, CDR1 SGHRS and CDR2 YFSETQ. Trimming stripped 0 bases from V and 0 bases from J, with 7 bases between. CDR3 protein: CASSLVRSSGANVLTF. CDR3 nucleotides: TGCGCCAGCAGCTTGGTTCGGAGCTCTGGGGCCAACGTCCTGACTTTC.

In its sample, this clone was seen once. The gene calls are TRBV7-2 and TRBJ1-5, with D uncertain. CDR1 is SGHTA, CDR2 FQGNSA, per germline. The CDR3 length is 13 residues. V was clipped by 5 bases and J by 7 bases, with 12 bases between them. The CDR3 coding sequence is TGTGCCAGCAGCCCATGGGTTGACCAGCCCCAGCATTTT. As protein: CASSPWVDQPQHF.

The rearrangement joins TRBV10-1 to TRBJ2-3, with a possible D match to TRBD2 (5 bases). Germline values: CDR1 WNHNN, CDR2 SYGVQD (reference sequence). CDR3 length: 14 amino acids. The V end was cut by 6 bases, the J end by 2 bases, with 12 bases between. CDR3 DNA: TGCGCCAGCAGGGGAGCGTCCTACACAGATACGCAGTATTTT. Encoded protein: CASRGASYTDTQYF.

The genes are TRBV10-3 and TRBJ2-1; TRBD2 matches at 10 bases. Germline CDR1 and CDR2: ENHRY and SYGVKD. The CDR3 covers 15 residues. Trimming cost V 9 bases and J 2 bases; bases outside gene matches: 7. For the CDR3, the DNA is TGTGCCATACAGCCTCTAGCGGGAGCCTACAATGAGCAGTTCTTC. It encodes CAIQPLAGAYNEQFF.

The chain employs TRBV2 and TRBJ1-5; D gene uncertain. CDR3 size: 13 residues. Trimming took off 6 bases at V and 0 bases at J, with 6 bases between the two ends. Germline CDR1 SNHLY, CDR2 FYNNEI. The CDR3 DNA sequence: TGTGCCAGCAGGACCGATAGCAATCAGCCCCAGCATTTT. It encodes CASRTDSNQPQHF.

The chain couples TRBV2 to TRBJ2-6; D is ambiguous. CDR1 is SNHLY and CDR2 is FYNNEI in the germline V gene. The CDR3 length is 12 residues. Trimming took off 7 bases at V and 1 base at J, with 2 bases between the two ends. CDR3: CASTSGANVLTF. Written as DNA, the CDR3 is TGTGCCAGCACTTCTGGGGCCAACGTCCTGACTTTC.

This sequence joins TRBV2 and TRBJ1-5; D is unclear. V was cut by 6 bases and J by 0 bases, with 9 bases left in between. The CDR3 has 14 amino acids. Germline lookup yields CDR1 SNHLY and CDR2 FYNNEI. As DNA, the CDR3 is TGTGCCAGCAGGGACGGCCTTAGCAATCAGCCCCAGCATTTT. Residues: CASRDGLSNQPQHF.

With respect to this clone: Germline and junction disagree at one end, which may indicate a read error. The chain joins TRBV6-1 to TRBJ1-4; TRBD1 might be the D (5 bases). The V gene's germline CDR1 is MNHNS and CDR2 SASEGT. The CDR3 has 13 amino acids. This CDR3 reads CATSRGPDEKLFF. The CDR3 DNA reads as TGTGCCACCAGTAGGGGACCCGATGAAAAACTGTTTTTT.

The rearrangement joins TRBV19 to TRBJ2-2; D possibly corresponds to TRBD2 (5 bases). The V gene's germline CDR1 is LNHDA and CDR2 SQIVND (reference sequence). The V and J ends lost 1 base and 4 bases respectively, with 7 bases between them. The CDR3 sequence is 14 residues long. CDR3: CASSIGAGTGELFF. CDR3 sequence (DNA): TGTGCCAGTAGTATAGGGGCGGGCACCGGGGAGCTGTTTTTT.

The rearrangement joins TRBV5-6 to TRBJ2-1; TRBD2 is a possible D gene (7 bases). CDR1 and CDR2 from the germline V gene are SGHDT and YYEEEE. The V gene lost 3 bases and the J gene lost 5 bases, with 15 bases spanning the gap. The CDR3 loop spans 15 amino acids. CDR3 amino acids: CASSYWGGADNEQFF. The CDR3 bases are TGTGCCAGCAGCTACTGGGGGGGGGCTGACAATGAGCAGTTCTTC.

The V call is TRBV5-1, the J call TRBJ2-3; no clear D. The CDR3 runs to 15 residues. Trimming removed 4 bases at V and 1 base at J, with 13 bases between. Per the germline V gene, CDR1 is SGHRS and CDR2 is YFSETQ. In DNA, the CDR3 is TGCGCCAGCAGCCCCAGGAATCAACGCACAGATACGCAGTATTTT. It codes for CASSPRNQRTDTQYF.

This chain connects TRBV19 to TRBJ2-6; the D is unclear. Between the trimmed V and J ends, which lost 9 bases and 4 bases, there was a span of 13 bases. Looked up from germline, CDR1 is LNHDA and CDR2 is SQIVND (reference sequence). This CDR3 spans 14 amino acids. The CDR3 DNA reads TGTGCCAGCCTGGTGAGAGCGGGGGCCAACGTCCTGACTTTC. This gives the protein CASLVRAGANVLTF.

V and J are TRBV2 and TRBJ2-1; a weak D match, TRBD1 (6 bases). V shed 7 bases and J shed 0 bases, with 10 bases lying between them. Germline V lookup: CDR1 SNHLY, CDR2 FYNNEI. The CDR3 has 14 amino acids. CDR3: CASIEDSSYNEQFF. As DNA, the CDR3 is TGTGCCAGCATAGAGGACAGCTCCTACAATGAGCAGTTCTTC.

The V and J genes are TRBV29-1 and TRBJ2-7; D perhaps matches TRBD1 (5 bases). Germline V gene sequence: CDR1 SQVTM, CDR2 ANQGSEA. Trimming left V 7 bases short and J 5 bases short, with 18 bases between. This CDR3 is built from 13 residues. The CDR3 protein is CSALLQVRHEQYF. The CDR3 region has the DNA TGCAGCGCCCTTTTACAGGTCCGACACGAGCAGTACTTC.

This chain links TRBV19 with TRBJ1-2; no clear D. The ends were cut back, 3 bases at V and 5 bases at J, with 13 bases in the middle. The CDR3 has 14 amino acids. The germline CDR1 and CDR2 sequences are LNHDA and SQIVND (reference sequence). The CDR3 is CASSISGGSYGYTF. Written as DNA, the CDR3 is TGTGCCAGTAGTATTTCGGGCGGATCTTATGGCTACACCTTC.

The chain combines TRBV19 with TRBJ1-1; 7 bases are a match to TRBD1. This CDR3 region has 15 residues. The J segment lost 5 bases and the V segment lost 3 bases, leaving 9 bases of the junction unmatched. Germline CDR1 is LNHDA and CDR2 is SQIVND (reference sequence). CDR3 sequence reads: CASSIPQGGRTEAFF. The CDR3 DNA sequence: TGTGCCAGTAGTATCCCGCAGGGGGGCAGGACTGAAGCTTTCTTT.

The V gene is TRBV2, the J gene TRBJ1-2; TRBD1 is a possible D gene (5 bases). The V end was cut by 7 bases, the J end by 9 bases, with 9 bases between. Per the germline V gene, CDR1 is SNHLY and CDR2 is FYNNEI. The length of the CDR3 is 10 residues. This CDR3 is CASTQGRYTF. The CDR3 bases are TGTGCCAGCACTCAGGGACGCTACACCTTC.